Listed here are 7 T cell receptor beta chains from one sample, sequenced in a study of blood T cell repertoires in COVID-19. Data came from immunoSEQ multiplex PCR; TCRdb stores just in-frame clones and leaves some out. In the table there are roughly 16,000 clones, around 80% of which are singletons. Sample: peripheral blood. The receptors originated from a man aged 55 to 70 with active or convalescent COVID-19.

This clone is medium-sized (0.01 to 0.1%) in the sample. This chain joins TRBV6-5 and TRBJ2-7; 7 nucleotides agree with TRBD1. The CDR3 runs to 15 residues. The V segment lost 7 bases and the J segment 0 bases; nucleotides outside the gene matches: 9. Per the germline V gene, CDR1 is MNHEY and CDR2 is SVGAGI. This CDR3 reads CASKLTGTASYEQYF. CDR3 sequence (DNA): TGTGCCAGCAAACTCACCGGGACAGCCTCCTACGAGCAGTACTTC.

The chain has TRBV7-6 and TRBJ2-7; perhaps TRBD1 as D (5 bases). CDR3 length: 13 residues. CDR1 is SGHVS and CDR2 is FNYEAQ in the germline V gene. The germline V and J ends were trimmed by 0 bases and 7 bases, with 10 bases remaining between them. The CDR3 DNA follows: TGTGCCAGCAGCTTAGCGAGGCAGGGAGAGCAGTACTTC. It codes for CASSLARQGEQYF.

The chain has TRBV5-1 and TRBJ2-7; D possibly corresponds to TRBD1 (6 bases). CDR1 and CDR2 (germline): SGHRS, YFSETQ. Between the trimmed V and J ends, which lost 2 bases and 0 bases, there was a span of 12 bases. This CDR3 comprises 15 residues. The CDR3 loop reads CASSFFTGPSYEQYF. CDR3 in DNA: TGCGCCAGCAGCTTCTTCACAGGGCCCTCCTACGAGCAGTACTTC.

The chain recombines TRBV11-2 with TRBJ2-7; D is ambiguous. CDR3 length: 12 residues. The ends were cut back, 4 bases at V and 4 bases at J, with 8 bases in the middle. Germline assignment: CDR1 SGHAT and CDR2 FQNNGV. The CDR3 nucleotides read TGTGCCAGCAGCTCCTCTAGTTACGAGCAGTACTTC. As protein: CASSSSSYEQYF.

V is TRBV6-5 and J is TRBJ2-1, with 9 nucleotides matching TRBD2. The CDR3 sequence is 12 residues long. Per the germline V gene, CDR1 is MNHEY and CDR2 is SVGAGI. V gave up 8 bases and J gave up 9 bases; unmatched junction bases: 5. The CDR3 DNA is TGTGCCAGCCGCGGACTAGCGCGTGAGCAGTTCTTC. Amino acids: CASRGLAREQFF.

This clone occurred once. This chain uses TRBV11-3 with TRBJ1-1, with 7 bases matching TRBD1. The trim removed 5 bases at V and 1 base at J, leaving 7 bases unmatched. CDR3 length: 15 residues. From germline, CDR1 is SGHNT and CDR2 YENEEA. This CDR3 reads CASSNRTGANTEAFF. CDR3 DNA: TGTGCCAGCAGCAACAGGACAGGAGCGAACACTGAAGCTTTCTTT. Full variable domain (outside the CDR3, taken from reference TRBV11-3 and TRBJ1-1): EAGVVQSPRYKIIEKKQPVAFWCNPISGHNTLYWYLQNLGQGPELLIRYENEEAVDDSQLPKDRFSAERLKGVDSTLKIQPAELGDSAVYLCASSNRTGANTEAFFGQGTRLTVV.

The chain couples TRBV5-1 to TRBJ2-3; TRBD2 matches 8 bases. V trimming: 6 bases; J trimming: 2 bases; junction bases outside the gene matches: 8. Germline V lookup: CDR1 SGHRS, CDR2 YFSETQ. CDR3 length equals 15 residues. The CDR3: CASTREGDITDTQYF. CDR3 DNA: TGCGCCAGCACCCGGGAGGGGGATATCACAGATACGCAGTATTTT.